This TCR beta chain was sequenced in a study of CD8+CD57+ T cells in acquired aplastic anemia. This clonotype was detected ten times or more. Both TCR beta VDJ combination and CDR3 sequence profiling were carried out. Genomic DNA was the template for this profiling. Each CDR3 protein gets one entry after TCRdb re-called the reads with MiXCR. The sample lists under 200,000 distinct CDR3 sequences; less than 60% were seen once. For sequencing, patients were chosen who had shown expansion of CD8+CD57+ cells by flow cytometry. Acquired aplastic anemia of severe grade affected all patients. V lost 1 base and J 5 bases, leaving 11 bases between the germline ends. Germline CDR1 LGHNA, CDR2 YSLEER. The CDR3 has 15 residues.

The chain combines TRBV4-3 with TRBJ2-2; D ambiguous. The sequencing input was sorted CD4+, CD8+, or CD8+CD57+ T cells (not recorded which) from PBMCs. This clonotype originated in a human donor with aplastic anemia. The CDR3 nucleotides are TGCGCCAGCAGCCAAGGGGTTCGCGAGACCGGGGAGCTGTTTTTT. It specifies CASSQGVRETGELFF.